The source of this TCR beta chain is a study of regulatory T cells in long-lasting Graves disease. Study-level information: Freshly diagnosed Graves' patients had used antithyroid drugs for under 3 months.

This sample's time point: newly diagnosed GD, antithyroid drugs for less than 3 months. Preparation of the TCR library used RNA extracted from PBMCs. A peripheral blood sample, roughly 8.8 milliliters in volume, was drawn into EDTA tubes. V was trimmed by 2 bases and J by 5 bases, leaving 6 bases between them. CDR1 KGHDR and CDR2 SFDVKD come from the germline V gene. This CDR3 is built from 13 residues. The authors built TCR beta libraries using iRepertoire HTBI primers and Arm-PCR of CDR3 regions. TCRdb re-called the multiplex PCR reads with MiXCR, one entry per CDR3 protein. The repertoire has some 560,000 distinct CDR3 sequences, about 16% of them found once; the top ten carry around 25%. This sample was shared with a second study, whose subject was T cells in Graves' hyperthyroidism and ophthalmopathy. This second report adds: Patients aged 18 to 65 had newly diagnosed hyperthyroidism lasting under 2 months. Together with thyroid ultrasound, orbital computed tomography, serum thyroxine and TRAb, clinical symptoms were used for diagnoses.

This chain uses TRBV24-1 with TRBJ2-1; TRBD1 is a possible D gene (5 bases). Sequenced here: peripheral blood mononuclear cells (PBMCs), sampled at new diagnosis, from a patient treated with antithyroid drugs. The sequence derives from a woman aged 35-65 years with Graves disease. CDR3 nucleotides: TGTGCCACCAGTGATTCAGGGCACAATGAGCAGTTCTTC. This gives the protein CATSDSGHNEQFF.